This section outlines one T cell receptor beta chain sequence together with its context. The data belong to a study of cytomegalovirus exposure and HLA in healthy donors. V lost 5 bases, J lost 3 bases, and 21 bases stayed unmatched. Per the germline V gene, CDR1 is MRHNA and CDR2 is SNTAGT. CDR3 length: 19 amino acids. PCR was performed using 60 Vbeta and 13 Jbeta primers. Method: immunoSEQ multiplex PCR; TCRdb's copy keeps in-frame clones and lacks some. The repertoire has 35,000 to 45,000 clones, about 60% of them found once; the top ten carry approximately 12%. Material for sequencing was PBMCs. The rearrangement uses TRBV6-4 and TRBJ2-7; 8 bases map to TRBD2. The receptor was isolated from a man in his fifties or sixties in good health and CMV-seropositive. The CDR3 region is CASSPPETPGLGSFYEQYF. CDR3 DNA sequence: TGTGCCAGCAGTCCCCCAGAAACCCCGGGACTAGGTTCTTTCTACGAGCAGTACTTC.